The 14 T cell receptor beta chains below come from one sample, sequenced in a study of T-cell memory formation after mild COVID-19 (dated by TCRdb to the early 2020s). Library generation was performed with 5' RACE. The instrument was an Illumina NovaSeq 6000. TCRdb reprocessing: public reads trimmed at Q25 with fastp, clones called with MiXCR, in-frame beta chains kept. Entries are consolidated by CDR3 protein sequence, retaining the most common genes and DNA. The sample yields approximately 450,000 distinct CDR3 sequences; 18% were counted once. The biggest ten clones account for 12% of the sample. The sample consisted of PBMCs or a T cell subset sorted from them (not recorded which). These receptors came from an adult woman who had mild COVID-19 (a few samples of this study predate the infection). The sample titles of this study are shuffled in the database, so cell type and time point are left out; the donor was told from shared clones.

The table lists this clonotype with a few counts. The chain couples TRBV30 to TRBJ1-1; D call uncertain. Germline CDR1 and CDR2: GTSNPN and SVGIG (reference sequence). V lost 1 base and J 3 bases, leaving 6 bases between the germline ends. The CDR3 has 12 amino acids. The chain's CDR3 is CAWSEAYTEAFF. The CDR3 DNA is TGTGCCTGGAGTGAAGCCTACACTGAAGCTTTCTTT.

This rearrangement joins TRBV6-5 to TRBJ2-5; TRBD1 aligns across 8 bases. Germline CDR1 MNHEY, CDR2 SVGAGI. V dropped 4 bases and J dropped 3; count of bases not matched to a gene: 4. This CDR3 region has 14 residues. CDR3: CASSFAGGKETQYF. The CDR3 coding sequence is TGTGCCAGCAGTTTTGCAGGGGGCAAAGAGACCCAGTACTTC.

The chain has TRBV5-4 and TRBJ2-1, with TRBD2 matching 13 bases. V was pared by 4 bases and J by 9 bases, with 7 bases of the junction left unmatched. Per the germline V gene, CDR1 is SGHNT and CDR2 is YYREEE (reference sequence). This CDR3 comprises 15 residues. The CDR3 nucleotides read TGTGCCAGCAGCCACGGGACTAGCGGGATTCTTGAGCAGTTCTTC. Protein product: CASSHGTSGILEQFF.

The table lists this clonotype with a few counts. V is TRBV25-1 and J is TRBJ1-5, with 9 bases matching TRBD1. Unmatched junction bases numbered 6, after V lost 9 bases and J lost 3 bases. Germline loops: CDR1 MGHDK, CDR2 SYGVNS. There are 14 residues in the CDR3. CDR3 sequence reads: CASAGTGINQPQHF. The CDR3 DNA follows: TGTGCCAGTGCCGGGACAGGGATCAATCAGCCCCAGCATTTT.

The chain employs TRBV5-4 and TRBJ2-7, with TRBD1 as a possible D gene (6 bases). Germline CDR1 and CDR2: SGHNT and YYREEE (reference sequence). Trimming left V 3 bases short and J 3 bases short, with 13 bases between. There are 14 residues in the CDR3. CDR3 bases: TGTGCCAGCAGCTCCGGGACACCTCGCTACGAGCAGTACTTC. This translates into CASSSGTPRYEQYF.

This clonotype has a count of ten or more. The chain joins TRBV3-1 to TRBJ1-1, with a weak D call TRBD1 (5 bases). CDR1 and CDR2 (germline): LGHDT, YNNKEL (reference sequence). With 4 bases removed from V and 5 bases from J, the gap between germline ends came to 11 bases. The CDR3 sequence is 13 residues long. CDR3: CASSRTGGTEAFF. CDR3 coding DNA: TGTGCCAGCAGCCGCACAGGAGGAACTGAAGCTTTCTTT.

The genes are TRBV19 and TRBJ1-5; D gene uncertain. Germline V gene lookup returns CDR1 LNHDA and CDR2 SQIVND (reference sequence). Trimming left V 2 bases short and J 7 bases short, with 15 bases between. CDR3 length equals 15 residues. DNA for the CDR3: TGTGCCAGTAGTATATGGGAAGGGCGGCCCCAGCCCCAGCATTTT. Translated, it gives CASSIWEGRPQPQHF.

For the CDR3, the DNA is TGTGCCAGCAGGGAGTACAGGGAAAACTATGGCTACACCTTC. Its translation: CASREYRENYGYTF. The chain carries TRBV2 and TRBJ1-2; perhaps TRBD1 as D (6 bases). Trimming took off 6 bases at V and 2 bases at J, with 13 bases between the two ends. This CDR3 is 14 amino acids long. Per the germline V gene, CDR1 is SNHLY and CDR2 is FYNNEI.

A remark on this clonotype: A read error may account for a junction end that differs from germline. The chain links TRBV4-2 to TRBJ1-2; D remains unclear. The length of the CDR3 is 15 residues. Germline CDR1 LGHNA, CDR2 YNFKEQ. CDR3 sequence (DNA): TGTGCCAGCAGTCAAGCAGGAATCTTTCGGAGGGGCTACACCTTC. This encodes CASSQAGIFRRGYTF.

This clonotype was recorded only once. This chain uses TRBV12-3 or TRBV12-4 with TRBJ2-7; D gene ambiguous. Deletions cut 2 bases from V and 4 bases from J, with 15 bases between. There are 15 residues in the CDR3. The CDR3 loop reads CASSLRRTPKYEQYF. The CDR3, as DNA: TGTGCCAGCAGTTTACGCCGAACACCTAAATACGAGCAGTACTTC.

A few counts support this clonotype. The chain recombines TRBV15 with TRBJ1-5, with unresolved D. Germline V gives CDR1 LNHNV, CDR2 YYDKDF (reference sequence). This CDR3 contains 14 residues. The V end lost 4 bases, the J end lost 1 base, and 8 bases lay between the germline ends. The CDR3 bases are TGTGCCACCAGCAACCCCCCCAGCAATCAGCCCCAGCATTTT. Translating gives CATSNPPSNQPQHF.

This chain connects TRBV7-6 to TRBJ2-7; TRBD1 matches 11 bases. The germline V gene has CDR1 SGHVS and CDR2 FNYEAQ. With V trimmed by 4 bases and J by 5 bases, 10 bases remained unmatched. The CDR3 is made up of 16 amino acids. The CDR3 coding sequence is TGTGCCAGCAGCTCTGGCGGGACAGGGGGTATCCACGAGCAGTACTTC. Translated: CASSSGGTGGIHEQYF.

The chain joins TRBV7-8 to TRBJ2-1; 10 bases agree with TRBD2. Germline assignment: CDR1 SGHVS and CDR2 FQNEAQ. The CDR3 totals 16 residues. V lost 4 bases and J lost 4; bases outside the gene matches: 7. CDR3 DNA: TGTGCCAGCAGCTCTTCCGGGACTAGCGCGTACAATGAGCAGTTCTTC. Translated: CASSSSGTSAYNEQFF.

The V gene is TRBV2, the J gene TRBJ2-1, with 7 positions matching TRBD2. The germline CDR1 and CDR2 sequences are SNHLY and FYNNEI. Trimming removed 4 bases from V and 3 bases from J; junction bases left unmatched: 3. CDR3 size: 14 residues. This CDR3 is CASSVSGVYNEQFF. In DNA, the CDR3 is TGTGCCAGCAGTGTCAGCGGGGTCTACAATGAGCAGTTCTTC.